One sample yielded the 25 T cell receptor beta chains listed below, sequenced in a study of T cell responses to AZD1222 COVID-19 vaccine (TCRdb year 2021). In light of the paper, this sample's time point label describes: about 28 days (+/-7) after the second vaccine dose. Libraries were built with the immunoSEQ multiplex PCR assay. Held by TCRdb, this immuneACCESS table contains in-frame sequences only and omits some clones. Under half of the omission traces to an unresolved V gene where checked; the cause of the rest is unknown. Recorded for this sample are approximately 82,000 clones; roughly 90% of them occurred a single time. Less than 4% of the sample comes from the top ten. The sequencing used peripheral blood, collected 28 days after the second AZD1222 dose. Receptor source: an adult who received the AZD1222 COVID-19 vaccine.

CDR3 residues: CASSLPPQQARYGYTF. The CDR3 DNA follows: TGTGCCAGCAGTTTACCGCCCCAACAGGCCCGCTATGGCTACACCTTC. The V and J genes are TRBV28 and TRBJ1-2; the D gene is possibly TRBD1 (5 bases). Germline CDR1 MDHEN, CDR2 SYDVKM. V was shortened by 2 bases and J by 4 bases, with 17 bases between the two germline ends. This CDR3 has 16 amino acids.

This clone occurred once. This chain connects TRBV5-6 to TRBJ2-1; D is undetermined. This CDR3 comprises 16 residues. Trimming pared 0 bases from V and 0 bases from J, leaving 10 bases between. The germline gives CDR1 SGHDT, CDR2 YYEEEE. The CDR3 sequence is CASSLEVSLSYNEQFF. The CDR3, as DNA: TGTGCCAGCAGCTTGGAGGTATCTCTCTCCTACAATGAGCAGTTCTTC.

This clone was recorded once. The V call is TRBV6-2 or TRBV6-3, the J call TRBJ1-5; D is uncertain. The germline V and J ends were trimmed by 2 bases and 0 bases, with 23 bases remaining between them. The CDR3 runs 20 residues. Germline assignment: CDR1 MNHEY and CDR2 SVGEGT. DNA of the CDR3: TGTGCCAGCAGTTACGGGTTTGGAGGGAATCCCCCTTATAGCAATCAGCCCCAGCATTTT. Translating gives CASSYGFGGNPPYSNQPQHF.

The table lists this clone with a count of one. Other DNA sequences in the same sample also yield this CDR3. This chain joins TRBV19 and TRBJ1-5; no clear D. The V gene lost 3 bases and the J gene lost 7 bases, with 7 bases spanning the gap. The CDR3 consists of 12 residues. CDR1 is LNHDA and CDR2 is SQIVND in the germline V gene (reference sequence). The CDR3 DNA reads TGTGCCAGTAGTATCGGAGGCCAGCCCCAGCATTTT. It codes for CASSIGGQPQHF.

The chain uses TRBV19 and TRBJ2-3, with a tentative D call TRBD2 (6 bases). Trimming took 6 bases from V and 0 from J, leaving 7 bases between them. This CDR3 has 13 amino acids. In germline, CDR1 is LNHDA, CDR2 SQIVND (reference sequence). CDR3 nucleotide sequence: TGTGCCAGTAGGGGGACTAGCACAGATACGCAGTATTTT. Translating gives CASRGTSTDTQYF.

This chain uses TRBV28 with TRBJ1-4; D ambiguous. This CDR3 has 15 amino acids. V lost 5 bases and J 5 bases, leaving 15 bases between the germline ends. Germline V lookup: CDR1 MDHEN, CDR2 SYDVKM. For the CDR3, the DNA is TGTGCCAGCAGTCCCCGCGACGGAAAGAATGAAAAACTGTTTTTT. It is translated as CASSPRDGKNEKLFF.

The rearrangement uses TRBV15 and TRBJ1-3; D is unresolved. The V and J ends lost 0 bases and 0 bases respectively, with 9 bases between them. The CDR3 covers 16 residues. Germline loops: CDR1 LNHNV, CDR2 YYDKDF (reference sequence). Here the CDR3 DNA reads TGTGCCACCAGCAGAGATCGGGGTAACTCTGGAAACACCATATATTTT. It encodes CATSRDRGNSGNTIYF.

The chain couples TRBV7-9 to TRBJ2-1, with 7 bases matching TRBD2. The CDR3 covers 18 residues. Losses at the gene ends were 7 bases for V and 0 bases for J; bases not matched to a gene: 15. Looked up from germline, CDR1 is SEHNR and CDR2 is FQNEAQ (reference sequence). The CDR3 protein is CASTPKRAGELSYNEQFF. CDR3 coding DNA: TGTGCCAGCACCCCTAAGCGGGCGGGAGAGCTCTCCTACAATGAGCAGTTCTTC.

This chain links TRBV11-2 with TRBJ2-2, with 8 bases lining up with TRBD1. CDR1 and CDR2 (germline): SGHAT, FQNNGV. The CDR3 sequence is 17 residues long. V dropped 6 bases and J dropped 2; count of bases not matched to a gene: 11. CDR3 residues: CASRRSPRGHNTGELFF. The CDR3 region has the DNA TGTGCCAGCAGAAGATCCCCCAGGGGGCATAACACCGGGGAGCTGTTTTTT.

This sequence joins TRBV7-2 and TRBJ1-5; 7 bases line up with TRBD1. The trim removed 2 bases at V and 7 bases at J, leaving 8 bases unmatched. The germline gives CDR1 SGHTA, CDR2 FQGNSA. This CDR3 is 15 amino acids long. The CDR3 protein is CASSLWAGGKQPQHF. The CDR3 nucleotides are TGTGCCAGCAGCTTATGGGCAGGGGGTAAGCAGCCCCAGCATTTT.

The chain is built from TRBV27 and TRBJ1-2, with 7 positions matching TRBD1. With V trimmed by 2 bases and J by 4 bases, 13 bases remained unmatched. CDR1 MNHEY and CDR2 SMNVEV come from the germline V gene (reference sequence). The CDR3 runs to 17 residues. CDR3 residues: CASSLGRFRTGGYGYTF. The CDR3 DNA is TGTGCCAGCAGTTTAGGTCGTTTTAGGACAGGTGGCTATGGCTACACCTTC.

The chain combines TRBV7-3 with TRBJ2-2, with 14 bases that match TRBD2. The junction had 9 bases not matched to a gene; V was cut back by 5 bases and J by 1 base. The germline CDR1 and CDR2 sequences are SGHTA and FQGTGA. The CDR3 is 19 residues long. The CDR3 DNA reads TGTGCCAGCAGCCCTTTTCCCGGACTAGCGGGGGGGAACACCGGGGAGCTGTTTTTT. Amino acids: CASSPFPGLAGGNTGELFF. The complete variable domain, with remaining parts taken from reference TRBV7-3 and TRBJ2-2, reads GAGVSQTPSNKVTEKGKYVELRCDPISGHTALYWYRQSLGQGPEFLIYFQGTGAADDSGLPNDRFFAVRPEGSVSTLKIQRTERGDSAVYLCASSPFPGLAGGNTGELFFGEGSRLTVL.

The chain has TRBV5-4 and TRBJ2-3, with 9 bases lining up with TRBD1. The V and J ends lost 4 bases and 6 bases, in that order; junction bases with no gene match: 3. Per the germline V gene, CDR1 is SGHNT and CDR2 is YYREEE (reference sequence). The CDR3 spans 13 residues. The DNA of the CDR3 is TGTGCCAGCAGCGCAGACAGGGGGGATACGCAGTATTTT. As protein: CASSADRGDTQYF.

The chain employs TRBV7-3 and TRBJ1-2; D is undetermined. Trimming removed 6 bases at V and 1 base at J, with 15 bases between. The CDR3 is 15 residues long. Germline V gene lookup returns CDR1 SGHTA and CDR2 FQGTGA. CDR3 residues: CASSQVLTDNYGYTF. The CDR3 DNA reads TGTGCCAGCAGTCAGGTACTAACTGATAACTATGGCTACACCTTC.

The J gene is TRBJ2-2, the V gene TRBV11-2; D unclear. Germline V gene sequence: CDR1 SGHAT, CDR2 FQNNGV. Trimming removed 1 base at V and 1 base at J, with 13 bases between. The CDR3 is 17 amino acids. Written as DNA, the CDR3 is TGTGCCAGCAGCTTAGGCGGCAGTCACCTGAACACCGGGGAGCTGTTTTTT. This encodes CASSLGGSHLNTGELFF. The whole variable domain, remainder taken from reference TRBV11-2 and TRBJ2-2, is EAGVAQSPRYKIIEKRQSVAFWCNPISGHATLYWYQQILGQGPKLLIQFQNNGVVDDSQLPKDRFSAERLKGVDSTLKIQPAKLEDSAVYLCASSLGGSHLNTGELFFGEGSRLTVL.

This chain connects TRBV4-1 to TRBJ1-3; D uncertain. Germline-derived CDR1 and CDR2 are MGHRA and YSYEKL. This CDR3 region has 16 residues. V was pared by 1 base and J by 0 bases, with 10 bases between. The CDR3 region has the DNA TGCGCCAGCAGCCAAGGCCGGGAGGCCTCTGGAAACACCATATATTTT. Its protein is CASSQGREASGNTIYF.

The chain couples TRBV9 to TRBJ2-6; D not certain. The CDR3 length is 15 residues. Germline CDR1 and CDR2: SGDLS and YYNGEE. V shed 0 bases and J shed 2 bases, with 6 bases lying between them. In DNA form, the CDR3 reads TGTGCCAGCAGCGTAGAGTCCGCTGGGGCCAACGTCCTGACTTTC. It translates to CASSVESAGANVLTF.

The rearrangement uses TRBV7-9 and TRBJ1-3; 8 positions match TRBD1. Germline values: CDR1 SEHNR, CDR2 FQNEAQ (reference sequence). V was pared by 3 bases and J by 8 bases, with 3 bases of the junction left unmatched. This CDR3 has 13 amino acids. The CDR3, as DNA: TGTGCCAGCAGCTTCGCACAGGGGGACACCATATATTTT. Its translation is CASSFAQGDTIYF. Drawing the rest from reference TRBV7-9 and TRBJ1-3, the complete variable domain is DTGVSQNPRHKITKRGQNVTFRCDPISEHNRLYWYRQTLGQGPEFLTYFQNEAQLEKSRLLSDRFSAERPKGSFSTLEIQRTEQGDSAMYLCASSFAQGDTIYFGEGSWLTVV.

The rearrangement links TRBV29-1 to TRBJ1-1, with 7 bases fitting TRBD1. Germline lookup yields CDR1 SQVTM and CDR2 ANQGSEA. Germline trimming cut 7 bases from V and 1 base from J; bases unmatched to any gene: 9. The CDR3 spans 14 residues. CDR3 nucleotide sequence: TGCAGCGGACAGGGACTCAACCAGAACACTGAAGCTTTCTTT. It encodes CSGQGLNQNTEAFF.

This clone was detected only once. The rearrangement joins TRBV3-1 (or the pseudogene TRBV3-2) to TRBJ1-2, with 8 bases fitting TRBD1. V shed 5 bases, J shed 3 bases, and the junction held 2 bases outside the gene matches. This CDR3 is built from 13 residues. In germline, CDR1 is LGHDT, CDR2 YNNKEL (reference sequence). This CDR3 is CASSVTGDYGYTF. The CDR3 DNA reads TGTGCCAGCAGCGTGACAGGGGACTATGGCTACACCTTC.

This clone has only a few counts. The CDR3 DNA is TGTGCCAGCAGCCGTACCAATCAGCCCCAGCATTTT. It is translated as CASSRTNQPQHF. J is TRBJ1-5 and V is TRBV6-5; no firm D call. The CDR3 runs 12 residues. Germline V gene sequence: CDR1 MNHEY, CDR2 SVGAGI. Deletions cut 6 bases from V and 3 bases from J, with 6 bases between.

V usage is TRBV24-1 and J usage is TRBJ2-5, with TRBD2 as a possible D gene (5 bases). The CDR3 consists of 15 residues. V was clipped by 4 bases and J by 3 bases, with 14 bases between them. Looked up from germline, CDR1 is KGHDR and CDR2 is SFDVKD. The CDR3 nucleotides are TGTGCCACCAGTGACCCCGGGGTTAAAGAAGAGACCCAGTACTTC. Amino acids: CATSDPGVKEETQYF.

This rearrangement joins TRBV5-1 to TRBJ1-3; D might be TRBD1 (6 bases). The length of the CDR3 is 16 residues. Germline V CDR1 and CDR2: SGHRS, YFSETQ. V was clipped by 4 bases and J by 0 bases, with 14 bases between them. CDR3 amino acids: CASSQGGTPSGNTIYF. The CDR3 nucleotides are TGCGCCAGCAGCCAAGGCGGGACACCCTCTGGAAACACCATATATTTT.

CDR3 region: CASSLVTGNEQFF. The DNA of the CDR3 is TGTGCCAGCAGCTTAGTAACCGGCAATGAGCAGTTCTTC. The rearrangement links TRBV11-3 to TRBJ2-1; no firm D call. The CDR3 has 13 amino acids. V was clipped by 1 base and J by 6 bases, with 7 bases between them. Germline lookup yields CDR1 SGHNT and CDR2 YENEEA.

This clone is a singleton in its sample. This chain connects TRBV27 to TRBJ1-6, with 11 bases that match TRBD1. With 4 bases clipped from V and 10 bases from J, the junction kept 3 bases outside the gene matches. CDR3 size: 14 residues. Germline V CDR1 and CDR2: MNHEY, SMNVEV (reference sequence). This chain's CDR3 is CASSSGQGESPLHF. DNA for the CDR3: TGTGCCAGCAGTTCGGGACAGGGGGAATCACCCCTCCACTTT.